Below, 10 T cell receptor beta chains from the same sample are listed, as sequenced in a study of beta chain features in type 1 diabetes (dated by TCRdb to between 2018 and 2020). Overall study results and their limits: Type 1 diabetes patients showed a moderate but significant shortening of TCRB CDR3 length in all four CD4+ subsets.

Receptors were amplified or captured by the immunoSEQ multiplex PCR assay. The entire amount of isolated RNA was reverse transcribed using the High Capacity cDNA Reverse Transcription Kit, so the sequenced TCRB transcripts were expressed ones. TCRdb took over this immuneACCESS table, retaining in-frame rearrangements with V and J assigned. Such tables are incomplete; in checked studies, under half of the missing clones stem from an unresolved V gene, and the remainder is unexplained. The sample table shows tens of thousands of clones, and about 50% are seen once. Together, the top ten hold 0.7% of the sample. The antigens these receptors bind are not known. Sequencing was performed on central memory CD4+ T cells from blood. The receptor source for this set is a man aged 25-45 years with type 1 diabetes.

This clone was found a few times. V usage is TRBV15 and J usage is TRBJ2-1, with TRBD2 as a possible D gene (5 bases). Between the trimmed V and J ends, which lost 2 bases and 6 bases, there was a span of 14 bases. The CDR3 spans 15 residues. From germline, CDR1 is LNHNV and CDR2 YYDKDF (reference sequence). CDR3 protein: CATSRQRSFGNEQFF. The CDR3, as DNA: TGTGCCACCAGCAGACAGCGGAGTTTTGGCAATGAGCAGTTCTTC.

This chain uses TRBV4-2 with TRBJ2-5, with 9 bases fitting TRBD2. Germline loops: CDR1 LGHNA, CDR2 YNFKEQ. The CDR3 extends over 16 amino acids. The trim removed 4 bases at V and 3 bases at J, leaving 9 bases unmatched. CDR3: CASSLRAGGPKETQYF. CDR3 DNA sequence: TGTGCCAGCAGCCTCAGAGCGGGGGGTCCTAAAGAGACCCAGTACTTC.

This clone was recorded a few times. CDR3 sequence: CASSLTGTGDSPLHF. The CDR3 nucleotides read TGCGCCAGCAGCTTGACCGGGACAGGGGATTCACCCCTCCACTTT. V usage is TRBV5-1 and J usage is TRBJ1-6; 10 bases agree with TRBD1. Trimming cost V 1 base and J 8 bases; bases outside gene matches: 3. This CDR3 is built from 15 residues. CDR1 is SGHRS, CDR2 YFSETQ, per germline.

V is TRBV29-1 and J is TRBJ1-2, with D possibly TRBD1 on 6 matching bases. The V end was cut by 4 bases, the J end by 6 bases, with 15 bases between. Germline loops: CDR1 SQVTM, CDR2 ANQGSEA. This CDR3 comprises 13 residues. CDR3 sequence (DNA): TGCAGCGTTGTGCCACAGGGTGGACATGGCTACACCTTC. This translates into CSVVPQGGHGYTF.

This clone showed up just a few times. CDR3 DNA: TGCGCCAGCAGCTTGGGTCGGGGGGGTTTAAACACTGAAGCTTTCTTT. Encoded protein: CASSLGRGGLNTEAFF. The rearrangement joins TRBV5-1 to TRBJ1-1; possible D gene TRBD1, 5 bases. Germline loops: CDR1 SGHRS, CDR2 YFSETQ. With 0 bases removed from V and 2 bases from J, the gap between germline ends came to 14 bases. The CDR3 contains 16 residues.

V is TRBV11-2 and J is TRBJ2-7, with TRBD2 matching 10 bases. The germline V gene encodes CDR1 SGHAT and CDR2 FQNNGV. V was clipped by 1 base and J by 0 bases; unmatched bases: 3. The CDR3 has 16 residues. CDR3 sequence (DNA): TGTGCCAGCAGCTTAGGGCTAGCGGGGGACTCCTACGAGCAGTACTTC. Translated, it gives CASSLGLAGDSYEQYF.

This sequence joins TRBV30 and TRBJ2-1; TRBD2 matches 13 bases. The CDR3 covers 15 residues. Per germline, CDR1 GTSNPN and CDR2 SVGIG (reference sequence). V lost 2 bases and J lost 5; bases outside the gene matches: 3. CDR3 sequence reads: CAWSRGLAGDNEQFF. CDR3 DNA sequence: TGTGCCTGGAGTCGAGGACTAGCGGGGGACAATGAGCAGTTCTTC.

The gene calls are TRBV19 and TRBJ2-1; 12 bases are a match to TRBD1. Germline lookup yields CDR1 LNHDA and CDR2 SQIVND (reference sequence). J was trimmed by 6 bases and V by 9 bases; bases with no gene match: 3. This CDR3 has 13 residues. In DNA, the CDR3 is TGTGCCAGCCGGGACAGGGGGCCCAATGAGCAGTTCTTC. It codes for CASRDRGPNEQFF.

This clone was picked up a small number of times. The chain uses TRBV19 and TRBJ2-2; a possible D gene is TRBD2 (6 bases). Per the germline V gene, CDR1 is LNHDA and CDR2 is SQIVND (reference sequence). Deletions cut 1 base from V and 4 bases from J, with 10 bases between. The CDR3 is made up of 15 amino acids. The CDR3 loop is CASSIAGGGTGELFF. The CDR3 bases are TGTGCCAGTAGTATAGCCGGGGGAGGCACCGGGGAGCTGTTTTTT. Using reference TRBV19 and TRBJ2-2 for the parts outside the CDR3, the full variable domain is DGGITQSPKYLFRKEGQNVTLSCEQNLNHDAMYWYRQDPGQGLRLIYYSQIVNDFQKGDIAEGYSVSREKKESFPLTVTSAQKNPTAFYLCASSIAGGGTGELFFGEGSRLTVL.

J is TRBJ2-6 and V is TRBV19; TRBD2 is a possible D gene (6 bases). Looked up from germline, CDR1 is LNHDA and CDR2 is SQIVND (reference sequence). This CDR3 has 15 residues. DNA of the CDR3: TGTGCTACTGGCGGGACCCGCTCTGGGGCCAACGTCCTGACTTTC. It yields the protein CATGGTRSGANVLTF.